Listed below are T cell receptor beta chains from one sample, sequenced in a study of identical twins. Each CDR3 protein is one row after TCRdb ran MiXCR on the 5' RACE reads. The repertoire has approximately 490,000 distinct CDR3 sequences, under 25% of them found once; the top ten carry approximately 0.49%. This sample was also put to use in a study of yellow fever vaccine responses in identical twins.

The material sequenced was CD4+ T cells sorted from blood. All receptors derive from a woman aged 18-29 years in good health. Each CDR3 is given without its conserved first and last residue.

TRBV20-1	SARYSSSYEQY
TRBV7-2	ASSLSPGLGTDTQY
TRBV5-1	ASRYGGGDTQY
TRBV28	ASSLTGGTYEQY
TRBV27	ASSDRGQDTQY
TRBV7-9	ASSLPGSIFDEQF
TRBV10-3	AISESSTGEQY
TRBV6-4	ASSDEGTSRHNEQF
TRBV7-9	ASSLRQGGETQY
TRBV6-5	ASSYAVDHKETQY
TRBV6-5	ASSYSKLAGLETQY
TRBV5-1	ASSGGTVPTQETQY
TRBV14	ASSPWAQIHSYNEQF
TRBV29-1	SAGLAGTSDTQY
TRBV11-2	ASSLDWTGEAF
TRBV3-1	ASRLAGGRNEQF
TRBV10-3	AIRSGTSGSYEQY
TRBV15	ATSRGGAGGLDTQY
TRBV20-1	SATRAEEQF
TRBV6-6	ASSYSYNQPQH
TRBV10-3	ATYPGPSGKDTQY
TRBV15	ATSREGVTGELF
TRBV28	ASSLSGGQTYGYT
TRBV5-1	ASSFGDRGGHEQY
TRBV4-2	ASSQVWEGPRTGELF
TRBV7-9	ASSLGASGSWETQY
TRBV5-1	ASSLGTGNDQPQH
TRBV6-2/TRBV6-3	ASRTGQGHMNTEAF
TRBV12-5	ASGQQGDSYNEQF
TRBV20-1	SARSSGPGGGELF
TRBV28	ASRASRSTYNEQF
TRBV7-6	ASSKEWPGLAGGADTQY
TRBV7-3	ASSYDRAGYEQY
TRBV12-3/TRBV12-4	ASSSYLVGSYEQY
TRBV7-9	ASSLALGPQETQY
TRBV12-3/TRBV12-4	ASSIRGSYGYT